Below, 22 T cell receptor beta chains from the same sample are listed, as sequenced in a study of PD-L1 blockade in urothelial cancer. Time point in this sample: pretreatment peripheral blood. Here immunoSEQ multiplex PCR was the method, and the copy in TCRdb shows in-frame clones only, minus some. Among about 79,000 clones, about 90% were seen once, and the ten largest hold 14% to 15%. This specimen was PBMCs, taken around atezolizumab (anti-PD-L1) treatment. The receptors shown here come from a man aged 55 to 70 with urothelial cancer.

V usage is TRBV2 and J usage is TRBJ1-2; a possible D gene is TRBD1 (6 bases). Deletions cut 7 bases from V and 6 bases from J, with 15 bases between. CDR1 is SNHLY and CDR2 is FYNNEI in the germline V gene. This CDR3 is built from 13 residues. The CDR3: CASTGRGVDGYTF. DNA of the CDR3: TGTGCCAGCACCGGGAGGGGGGTCGATGGCTACACCTTC. The whole variable domain, remainder taken from reference TRBV2 and TRBJ1-2, is EPEVTQTPSHQVTQMGQEVILRCVPISNHLYFYWYRQILGQKVEFLVSFYNNEISEKSEIFDDQFSVERPDGSNFTLKIRSTKLEDSAMYFCASTGRGVDGYTFGSGTRLTVV.

This clone has a single count. The chain recombines TRBV5-6 with TRBJ1-3; D is uncertain. V lost 2 bases and J lost 2, with 5 bases in between. This CDR3 is built from 13 residues. Germline V gene lookup returns CDR1 SGHDT and CDR2 YYEEEE. The CDR3: CASSFSPGNTIYF. The CDR3 DNA reads TGTGCCAGCAGCTTCAGTCCTGGAAACACCATATATTTT.

The rearrangement links TRBV6-1 to TRBJ1-2; 9 nucleotides agree with TRBD1. V dropped 7 bases and J dropped 4; count of bases not matched to a gene: 10. The CDR3 has 15 amino acids. Germline assignment: CDR1 MNHNS and CDR2 SASEGT. The CDR3: CASIYRDRAPYGYTF. The CDR3 coding sequence is TGTGCCAGCATATACCGGGACAGGGCCCCCTATGGCTACACCTTC.

The chain couples TRBV6-5 to TRBJ2-3; tentatively, D is TRBD2 (6 bases). Germline V lookup: CDR1 MNHEY, CDR2 SVGAGI. V was cut by 4 bases and J by 5 bases, with 13 bases left in between. The CDR3 covers 14 residues. The CDR3 nucleotides read TGTGCCAGCAGTTTCGGGGGTGGGCGAGATACGCAGTATTTT. This encodes CASSFGGGRDTQYF.

Written as DNA, the CDR3 is TGTGCCAGCAACCCCGGAGATACGCAGTATTTT. It yields the protein CASNPGDTQYF. V gene TRBV6-5 combines with J gene TRBJ2-3, with D hard to call. V dropped 7 bases and J dropped 5 bases, with 7 bases sitting between them. This CDR3 has 11 amino acids. In germline, CDR1 is MNHEY, CDR2 SVGAGI.

The V and J genes are TRBV7-6 and TRBJ2-6; 8 bases agree with TRBD1. The CDR3 has 15 amino acids. Germline CDR1 is SGHVS and CDR2 is FNYEAQ. Unmatched junction bases numbered 2, after V lost 5 bases and J lost 2 bases. CDR3 sequence reads: CASSQDRAGANVLTF. The DNA for the CDR3 is TGTGCCAGCAGCCAGGACAGGGCTGGGGCCAACGTCCTGACTTTC. The full variable domain, its missing parts supplied by reference TRBV7-6 and TRBJ2-6, is GAGVSQSPRYKVTKRGQDVALRCDPISGHVSLYWYRQALGQGPEFLTYFNYEAQQDKSGLPNDRFSAERPEGSISTLTIQRTEQRDSAMYRCASSQDRAGANVLTFGAGSRLTVL.

The chain recombines TRBV11-2 with TRBJ2-7; D is perhaps TRBD1 (5 bases). This CDR3 spans 13 amino acids. The germline V and J ends were trimmed by 3 bases and 4 bases, with 10 bases remaining between them. Germline assignment: CDR1 SGHAT and CDR2 FQNNGV. CDR3 nucleotide sequence: TGTGCCAGCAGCTTTTCAGGGTTTTACGAGCAGTACTTC. It specifies CASSFSGFYEQYF.

The chain is built from TRBV5-1 and TRBJ2-5, with a possible D match to TRBD1 (5 bases). Germline lookup yields CDR1 SGHRS and CDR2 YFSETQ. The ends were cut back, 3 bases at V and 5 bases at J, with 14 bases in the middle. This CDR3 contains 14 residues. DNA of the CDR3: TGCGCCAGCAGCTCGACCCAGGGTTTGGAGACCCAGTACTTC. It encodes CASSSTQGLETQYF. Looking up the rest from reference TRBV5-1 and TRBJ2-5 gives the full variable domain: KAGVTQTPRYLIKTRGQQVTLSCSPISGHRSVSWYQQTPGQGLQFLFEYFSETQRNKGNFPGRFSGRQFSNSRSEMNVSTLELGDSALYLCASSSTQGLETQYFGPGTRLLVL.

The J gene is TRBJ1-6, the V gene TRBV19; TRBD1 might be the D (5 bases). Germline CDR1 reads LNHDA; CDR2 reads SQIVND (reference sequence). Trimming removed 5 bases at V and 2 bases at J, with 10 bases between. This CDR3 has 15 residues. The DNA of the CDR3 is TGTGCCAGTAGTCCAGGGTACACCTATAATTCACCCCTCCACTTT. It encodes CASSPGYTYNSPLHF. Together with reference TRBV19 and TRBJ1-6, the CDR3 gives the full variable domain: DGGITQSPKYLFRKEGQNVTLSCEQNLNHDAMYWYRQDPGQGLRLIYYSQIVNDFQKGDIAEGYSVSREKKESFPLTVTSAQKNPTAFYLCASSPGYTYNSPLHFGNGTRLTVT.

V usage is TRBV29-1 and J usage is TRBJ2-7, with a possible D match to TRBD1 (5 bases). This CDR3 spans 12 amino acids. CDR1 SQVTM and CDR2 ANQGSEA come from the germline V gene. Between the trimmed V and J ends, which lost 4 bases and 3 bases, there was a span of 10 bases. The CDR3 region is CSVVTGYYEQYF. The CDR3 DNA sequence: TGCAGCGTTGTTACAGGATACTACGAGCAGTACTTC.

The V gene is TRBV7-2, the J gene TRBJ2-2; TRBD1 might be the D (5 bases). Germline V CDR1 and CDR2: SGHTA, FQGNSA. The V gene lost 1 base and the J gene lost 1 base, with 10 bases spanning the gap. This CDR3 is built from 16 residues. CDR3 sequence reads: CASSLGKGWNTGELFF. The CDR3 coding sequence is TGTGCCAGCAGCTTAGGGAAGGGGTGGAACACCGGGGAGCTGTTTTTT.

The J gene is TRBJ2-6, the V gene TRBV7-3; possibly TRBD2 for D (5 bases). CDR3 size: 17 residues. Trimming shortened V by 5 bases and J by 2 bases, and 16 bases separated the two germline ends. Germline CDR1 SGHTA, CDR2 FQGTGA. The CDR3 spells CASSPAGPSTGANVLTF. The DNA for the CDR3 is TGTGCCAGCAGCCCCGCGGGCCCCTCAACTGGGGCCAACGTCCTGACTTTC.

V gene TRBV7-9 combines with J gene TRBJ1-2, with TRBD1 matching over 7 bases. The germline V gene encodes CDR1 SEHNR and CDR2 FQNEAQ (reference sequence). Germline trimming cut 7 bases from V and 4 bases from J; bases unmatched to any gene: 9. The CDR3 contains 14 residues. In DNA form, the CDR3 reads TGTGCCAGCACTCCCGGGACAGAGACCTATGGCTACACCTTC. Translation: CASTPGTETYGYTF. Together with reference TRBV7-9 and TRBJ1-2, the CDR3 gives the full variable domain: DTGVSQNPRHKITKRGQNVTFRCDPISEHNRLYWYRQTLGQGPEFLTYFQNEAQLEKSRLLSDRFSAERPKGSFSTLEIQRTEQGDSAMYLCASTPGTETYGYTFGSGTRLTVV.

This clone was recorded a few times. This chain joins TRBV5-1 and TRBJ1-1, with D tentatively TRBD1 (6 bases). Germline V CDR1 and CDR2: SGHRS, YFSETQ. Trimming stripped 2 bases from V and 6 bases from J, with 14 bases between. This CDR3 is 14 amino acids long. Here the CDR3 reads CASSLQGRDAEAFF. For the CDR3, the DNA is TGCGCCAGCAGCTTACAGGGCCGAGACGCTGAAGCTTTCTTT.

The V gene is TRBV2, the J gene TRBJ2-3, with 9 bases aligning to TRBD2. Germline V CDR1 and CDR2: SNHLY, FYNNEI. The length of the CDR3 is 16 residues. The V and J ends lost 6 bases and 4 bases, in that order; junction bases with no gene match: 11. CDR3 amino acids: CASRDIRGGDSDTQYF. The CDR3 DNA sequence: TGTGCCAGCAGAGATATTCGCGGGGGGGACTCAGATACGCAGTATTTT.

The chain is built from TRBV7-2 and TRBJ1-2; D remains unclear. Trimming removed 2 bases from V and 5 bases from J, with 15 bases in between. The CDR3 has 15 residues. CDR1 is SGHTA, CDR2 FQGNSA, per germline. The CDR3 sequence: CASSLPGRGRYGYTF. The DNA for the CDR3 is TGTGCCAGCAGCTTACCCGGGAGAGGGAGGTATGGCTACACCTTC.

This clone has just one count. The chain combines TRBV30 with TRBJ1-4; D unresolved. The V gene's germline CDR1 is GTSNPN and CDR2 SVGIG (reference sequence). The CDR3 extends over 12 amino acids. Trimming stripped 4 bases from V and 6 bases from J, with 9 bases between. Here the CDR3 reads CAWTPGYEKLFF. CDR3 sequence (DNA): TGTGCCTGGACTCCCGGGTATGAAAAACTGTTTTTT. The variable domain in full, completed from reference TRBV30 and TRBJ1-4, reads SQTIHQWPATLVQPVGSPLSLECTVEGTSNPNLYWYRQAAGRGLQLLFYSVGIGQISSEVPQNLSASRPQDRQFILSSKKLLLSDSGFYLCAWTPGYEKLFFGSGTQLSVL.

CDR3 loop: CASSAGQGVTDTQYF. The CDR3 DNA sequence: TGTGCCAGCAGTGCAGGACAGGGGGTCACAGATACGCAGTATTTT. This chain joins TRBV6-5 and TRBJ2-3; the match to TRBD1 covers 10 bases. This CDR3 has 15 residues. Trimming took 5 bases from V and 2 from J; bases not matched to a gene: 4. Germline lookup yields CDR1 MNHEY and CDR2 SVGAGI.

This chain joins TRBV5-1 and TRBJ2-1, with TRBD1 matching over 7 bases. The CDR3 has 15 amino acids. Germline assignment: CDR1 SGHRS and CDR2 YFSETQ. Losses at the gene ends were 3 bases for V and 4 bases for J; bases not matched to a gene: 7. The CDR3 spells CASSSRQGLYNEQFF. The DNA of the CDR3 is TGCGCCAGCAGCTCGCGACAGGGATTATACAATGAGCAGTTCTTC.

This chain links TRBV7-6 with TRBJ2-2; 11 bases line up with TRBD1. With 5 bases clipped from V and 2 bases from J, the junction kept 4 bases outside the gene matches. Per the germline V gene, CDR1 is SGHVS and CDR2 is FNYEAQ. This CDR3 comprises 16 residues. CDR3 nucleotides: TGTGCCAGCAGCCCTCGGACAGGGGGCAACACCGGGGAGCTGTTTTTT. Its translation is CASSPRTGGNTGELFF.

For the CDR3, the DNA is TGTGCCAGCTCACCAAAAGGAACAGGGGTAAACACCGGGGAGCTGTTTTTT. It is translated as CASSPKGTGVNTGELFF. The chain carries TRBV18 and TRBJ2-2; TRBD1 agrees at 7 bases. Germline-derived CDR1 and CDR2 are KGHSH and LQKENI. There are 17 residues in the CDR3. The trim removed 2 bases at V and 2 bases at J, leaving 8 bases unmatched.

The rearrangement joins TRBV5-5 to TRBJ1-6; possible D gene TRBD1, 6 bases. Per the germline V gene, CDR1 is SGHKS and CDR2 is YYEKEE (reference sequence). This CDR3 contains 14 residues. Deletions cut 5 bases from V and 10 bases from J, with 16 bases between. The CDR3 here is CASSYPTGFSPLHF. CDR3 DNA sequence: TGTGCCAGCAGTTATCCAACAGGGTTCTCACCCCTCCACTTT.